Presented here are 22 T cell receptor beta chains from one specimen sequenced in a study of blood T cell repertoires in COVID-19. The assay was immunoSEQ multiplex PCR, and TCRdb's table has in-frame clones only and misses some. The data hold 300,000 to 400,000 clones, with roughly 89% observed a single time. The specimen sequenced was peripheral blood. The receptors shown here come from a woman aged 18 to 35 who had recovered from COVID-19.

This clone has a handful of counts. The rearrangement uses TRBV6-5 and TRBJ1-1; no definite D call. The germline CDR1 and CDR2 sequences are MNHEY and SVGAGI. V dropped 6 bases and J dropped 3 bases, with 17 bases sitting between them. This CDR3 region has 15 residues. The CDR3 is CASRVTDWAHTEAFF. The DNA of the CDR3 is TGTGCCAGCAGAGTTACGGACTGGGCCCACACTGAAGCTTTCTTT.

The V gene is TRBV2, the J gene TRBJ2-3, with 9 positions matching TRBD1. The trim removed 6 bases at V and 2 bases at J, leaving 3 bases unmatched. CDR3 length: 14 amino acids. CDR1 is SNHLY and CDR2 is FYNNEI in the germline V gene. The CDR3 is CASRGQGTTDTQYF. The CDR3 region has the DNA TGTGCCAGCAGGGGACAGGGCACCACAGATACGCAGTATTTT.

V is TRBV20-1 and J is TRBJ2-1; TRBD2 is a possible D gene (6 bases). This CDR3 has 15 amino acids. Germline V gene lookup returns CDR1 DFQATT and CDR2 SNEGSKA (reference sequence). V lost 3 bases and J lost 2, with 14 bases in between. Here the CDR3 reads CSASRRGRAYNEQFF. As DNA, the CDR3 is TGCAGTGCTAGTCGGCGGGGACGCGCCTACAATGAGCAGTTCTTC.

The V gene is TRBV10-3, the J gene TRBJ1-3; TRBD1 is a possible D gene (5 bases). Trimming removed 10 bases at V and 2 bases at J, with 12 bases between. The CDR3 has 13 amino acids. Germline V gene data show CDR1 as ENHRY and CDR2 as SYGVKD. The CDR3 here is CATLKGTGNTIYF. The CDR3 DNA sequence: TGTGCCACCCTCAAGGGGACTGGAAACACCATATATTTT.

In this sample, this clone turned up once. V usage is TRBV15 and J usage is TRBJ2-3; D gene uncertain. Looked up from germline, CDR1 is LNHNV and CDR2 is YYDKDF (reference sequence). Trimming took 0 bases from V and 2 from J, leaving 9 bases between them. CDR3 length equals 15 residues. CDR3 nucleotides: TGTGCCACCAGCAGAGACGCGGTTTTCACAGATACGCAGTATTTT. As protein: CATSRDAVFTDTQYF.

The chain uses TRBV6-6 and TRBJ2-1; D ambiguous. Germline V lookup: CDR1 MNHNY, CDR2 SVGAGI (reference sequence). Trimming stripped 8 bases from V and 8 bases from J, with 19 bases between. This CDR3 region has 14 residues. CDR3 DNA: TGTGCCAGCCGACGGTTGGAGATTTCGGATGAGCAGTTCTTC. Translating it yields CASRRLEISDEQFF.

The rearrangement uses TRBV29-1 and TRBJ2-3; 7 nucleotides line up with TRBD1. This CDR3 contains 14 residues. V shed 6 bases and J 0 bases; nucleotides not matched to a gene: 6. Germline CDR1 reads SQVTM; CDR2 reads ANQGSEA. This CDR3 reads CSVRDSSSTDTQYF. The DNA for the CDR3 is TGCAGCGTCCGGGACAGCTCTAGCACAGATACGCAGTATTTT.

The chain is built from TRBV4-3 and TRBJ1-4, with a possible D match to TRBD1 (6 bases). This CDR3 is built from 16 residues. Between the trimmed V and J ends, which lost 0 bases and 8 bases, there was a span of 16 bases. Per the germline V gene, CDR1 is LGHNA and CDR2 is YSLEER. The DNA for the CDR3 is TGCGCCAGCAGCCAAGATTTTAGGGGGTATGCCGAAAAACTGTTTTTT. This codes for CASSQDFRGYAEKLFF.

V and J are TRBV13 and TRBJ2-5; 7 positions match TRBD2. Trimming took 6 bases from V and 4 from J; bases not matched to a gene: 8. The CDR3 runs 14 residues. CDR1 is PRHDT, CDR2 FYEKMQ, per germline (reference sequence). Here the CDR3 reads CASSRVGEGETQYF. The DNA for the CDR3 is TGTGCCAGCAGTCGAGTCGGGGAGGGAGAGACCCAGTACTTC.

CDR3 bases: TGCGCCAGCAGCCGGGGACAGATATACACTGAAGCTTTCTTT. Translated, it gives CASSRGQIYTEAFF. J is TRBJ1-1 and V is TRBV4-3; 7 bases map to TRBD1. Trimming took 4 bases from V and 3 from J; bases not matched to a gene: 5. Germline CDR1 LGHNA, CDR2 YSLEER. The CDR3 spans 14 residues.

This chain links TRBV18 with TRBJ2-2, with TRBD2 matching 7 bases. V shed 5 bases, J shed 3 bases, and the junction held 6 bases outside the gene matches. Per germline, CDR1 KGHSH and CDR2 LQKENI. The CDR3 length is 15 residues. The chain's CDR3 is CASSRGGRHTGELFF. In DNA form, the CDR3 reads TGTGCCAGCTCAAGGGGAGGGAGACACACCGGGGAGCTGTTTTTT.

V and J are TRBV3-1 (or the pseudogene TRBV3-2) and TRBJ2-6; tentatively, D is TRBD2 (5 bases). Germline-derived CDR1 and CDR2 are LGHDT and YNNKEL (reference sequence). The CDR3 runs to 15 residues. V lost 4 bases, J lost 13 bases, and 20 bases lay in between. CDR3 loop: CASSPKVSVSGVLTF. In DNA form, the CDR3 reads TGTGCCAGCAGCCCTAAAGTGAGCGTGTCGGGAGTCCTGACTTTC.

The V call is TRBV6-5, the J call TRBJ1-3, with unresolved D. Germline CDR1 and CDR2: MNHEY and SVGAGI. The V gene lost 2 bases and the J gene lost 0 bases, with 8 bases spanning the gap. The CDR3 is 15 residues long. The CDR3 protein is CASSYGQISGNTIYF. The CDR3 DNA reads TGTGCCAGCAGTTACGGGCAGATCTCTGGAAACACCATATATTTT.

The chain carries TRBV14 and TRBJ2-7, with 9 bases matching TRBD1. V trimming: 4 bases; J trimming: 5 bases; junction bases outside the gene matches: 9. The CDR3 runs 15 residues. Germline V gene lookup returns CDR1 SGHDN and CDR2 FVKESK. The CDR3 sequence is CASSRGQGWEDEQYV. Here the CDR3 DNA reads TGTGCCAGCAGCCGGGGACAGGGATGGGAAGACGAGCAGTACGTC.

The J gene is TRBJ2-5, the V gene TRBV6-2 or TRBV6-3, with D possibly TRBD2 on 5 matching bases. Germline values: CDR1 MNHEY, CDR2 SVGEGT. The V and J ends lost 1 base and 5 bases respectively, with 8 bases between them. The CDR3 loop spans 13 amino acids. The CDR3 sequence: CASSYFREETQYF. The DNA for the CDR3 is TGTGCCAGCAGTTACTTTAGGGAGGAGACCCAGTACTTC.

The chain links TRBV7-8 to TRBJ2-5; the D gene is possibly TRBD2 (5 bases). CDR1 is SGHVS, CDR2 FQNEAQ, per germline. With 2 bases removed from V and 7 bases from J, the gap between germline ends came to 8 bases. The CDR3 runs 12 residues. The DNA of the CDR3 is TGTGCCAGCAGCTTACGGGATTCGACCCAGTACTTC. This codes for CASSLRDSTQYF.

The rearrangement links TRBV5-1 to TRBJ1-1; TRBD1 is a possible D gene (6 bases). Per the germline V gene, CDR1 is SGHRS and CDR2 is YFSETQ. This CDR3 is 16 amino acids long. Trimming took 1 base from V and 4 from J, leaving 17 bases between them. CDR3 amino acids: CASSLSPGALGTEAFF. CDR3 coding DNA: TGCGCCAGCAGCTTGAGCCCAGGGGCTCTGGGCACTGAAGCTTTCTTT.

The chain is built from TRBV6-5 and TRBJ2-5, with 12 bases identical to TRBD2. V lost 2 bases to trimming and J lost 5 bases; unmatched junction nucleotides: 3. The germline gives CDR1 MNHEY, CDR2 SVGAGI. The CDR3 contains 15 residues. The CDR3 DNA is TGTGCCAGCAGTTACGGGACTAGCGGGCGGGAGACCCAGTACTTC. Protein product: CASSYGTSGRETQYF.

This rearrangement joins TRBV29-1 to TRBJ1-1; weak D call: TRBD1 (6 bases). Germline V gene sequence: CDR1 SQVTM, CDR2 ANQGSEA. V shed 6 bases and J shed 3 bases, with 8 bases lying between them. CDR3 length: 11 amino acids. The CDR3, as DNA: TGCAGCGTCCACAGGGACACTGAAGCTTTCTTT. Its translation: CSVHRDTEAFF.

The chain uses TRBV6-6 and TRBJ2-7, with D perhaps matching TRBD2 (7 bases). V was shortened by 8 bases and J by 0 bases, with 14 bases between the two germline ends. In germline, CDR1 is MNHNY, CDR2 SVGAGI (reference sequence). The CDR3 has 14 residues. The CDR3 nucleotides are TGTGCCAGCCAAATCGGGGGGCTCTCCTACGAGCAGTACGTC. Its protein product is CASQIGGLSYEQYV.

J is TRBJ1-5 and V is TRBV6-2 or TRBV6-3; D perhaps matches TRBD1 (6 bases). Between the trimmed V and J ends, which lost 4 bases and 0 bases, there was a span of 7 bases. The germline V gene encodes CDR1 MNHEY and CDR2 SVGEGT. This CDR3 spans 14 amino acids. CDR3 DNA sequence: TGTGCCAGCAGTTGGACAGCTAGCAATCAGCCCCAGCATTTT. This codes for CASSWTASNQPQHF.

CDR3 in amino acids: CASSGTGQGVNEKLFF. Written as DNA, the CDR3 is TGTGCCAGCAGCGGGACAGGACAGGGGGTTAATGAAAAACTGTTTTTT. The V and J genes are TRBV7-9 and TRBJ1-4; 10 bases fit TRBD1. The V and J ends lost 5 bases and 4 bases, in that order; junction bases with no gene match: 7. CDR3 length: 16 residues. Germline assignment: CDR1 SEHNR and CDR2 FQNEAQ (reference sequence).